One and the same sample provided the 18 T cell receptor beta chains below, sequenced in a study of beta chain features in type 1 diabetes. Study outcomes and limitations: Moderately but significantly shorter TCRB CDR3s were found in Type 1 diabetes patients in all four CD4+ subsets.

Expressed TCRB transcripts were sequenced after all isolated RNA was converted to cDNA. Sequencing used immunoSEQ multiplex PCR; TCRdb keeps in-frame clones, though not all of them. The data show tens of thousands of clones, approximately 70% seen once. No antigen is known for these receptors. The sequencing input was Tregs from blood. The receptors were gathered from a young man with type 1 diabetes. Some clones in this sample may be carry-over from other donors' samples.

This chain uses TRBV5-1 with TRBJ2-3, with TRBD2 identical over 9 bases. Per the germline V gene, CDR1 is SGHRS and CDR2 is YFSETQ. The CDR3 totals 16 residues. Germline trimming cut 1 base from V and 1 base from J; bases unmatched to any gene: 4. CDR3 amino acids: CASSLITSGRTDTQYF. For the CDR3, the DNA is TGCGCCAGCAGCTTGATAACTAGCGGGCGCACAGATACGCAGTATTTT.

This clone has just a few counts. The DNA of the CDR3 is TGTGCCAGCAGTCGAGGGTCGGGGGACGGGGACGGGGAGCTGTTTTTT. This encodes CASSRGSGDGDGELFF. This chain uses TRBV11-3 with TRBJ2-2; possible D gene TRBD2, 6 bases. The V gene lost 6 bases and the J gene lost 7 bases, with 21 bases spanning the gap. The CDR3 runs to 16 residues. The germline V gene encodes CDR1 SGHNT and CDR2 YENEEA.

The rearrangement links TRBV28 to TRBJ1-6; 7 positions agree with TRBD1. The CDR3 extends over 16 amino acids. Looked up from germline, CDR1 is MDHEN and CDR2 is SYDVKM. J lost 3 bases, V lost 5 bases, and 7 bases had no gene match. The CDR3 protein is CASSPPGDSYNSPLHF. CDR3 in DNA: TGTGCCAGCAGTCCCCCGGGGGACAGCTATAATTCACCCCTCCACTTT.

The rearrangement links TRBV7-6 to TRBJ2-7, with 7 bases identical to TRBD2. CDR1 and CDR2 (germline): SGHVS, FNYEAQ. V was clipped by 5 bases and J by 1 base; unmatched bases: 11. This CDR3 is 16 amino acids long. The CDR3: CASSPFGGGRSYEQYF. DNA for the CDR3: TGTGCCAGCAGCCCGTTCGGCGGGGGAAGATCCTACGAGCAGTACTTC.

V and J are TRBV30 and TRBJ1-6; tentatively, D is TRBD1 (5 bases). The length of the CDR3 is 16 residues. Germline values: CDR1 GTSNPN, CDR2 SVGIG (reference sequence). The V gene lost 4 bases and the J gene lost 7 bases, with 20 bases spanning the gap. In nucleotides, the CDR3 is TGTGCCTGGACTCCCCCTCGACAGAACGTCAATTCACCCCTCCACTTT. This translates into CAWTPPRQNVNSPLHF.

This chain links TRBV7-2 with TRBJ2-3; a weak D match, TRBD1 (5 bases). The V and J ends lost 2 bases and 0 bases respectively, with 15 bases between them. The CDR3 spans 17 residues. Germline CDR1 is SGHTA and CDR2 is FQGNSA. The CDR3 loop reads CASSLWVLRQSTDTQYF. DNA for the CDR3: TGTGCCAGCAGCTTATGGGTATTAAGACAGAGCACAGATACGCAGTATTTT.

The chain is built from TRBV9 and TRBJ1-6; perhaps TRBD1 as D (5 bases). The CDR3 is made up of 15 amino acids. Germline V gene data show CDR1 as SGDLS and CDR2 as YYNGEE. V dropped 0 bases and J dropped 7 bases, with 11 bases sitting between them. The DNA for the CDR3 is TGTGCCAGCAGCGTAGATCCAGGGAACAATTCACCCCTCCACTTT. This gives the protein CASSVDPGNNSPLHF.

Only a few counts were recorded for this clone. The chain links TRBV4-3 to TRBJ2-5, with TRBD2 matching over 7 bases. In germline, CDR1 is LGHNA, CDR2 YSLEER. The V segment lost 1 base and the J segment 3 bases; nucleotides outside the gene matches: 20. This CDR3 has 20 residues. This CDR3 is CASSQVLISFQGGIEETQYF. Here the CDR3 DNA reads TGCGCCAGCAGCCAAGTTCTTATCTCCTTTCAGGGAGGGATTGAAGAGACCCAGTACTTC.

J is TRBJ1-3 and V is TRBV5-1; tentatively, D is TRBD1 (5 bases). Trimming pared 4 bases from V and 4 bases from J, leaving 12 bases between. The CDR3 has 14 residues. From germline, CDR1 is SGHRS and CDR2 YFSETQ. This CDR3 is CASSQGNGGNTIYF. The CDR3 coding sequence is TGCGCCAGCAGCCAGGGAAACGGAGGAAACACCATATATTTT.

The chain is built from TRBV18 and TRBJ2-1; D might be TRBD1 (6 bases). Germline CDR1 is KGHSH and CDR2 is LQKENI. The CDR3 length is 14 residues. Between the trimmed V and J ends, which lost 5 bases and 6 bases, there was a span of 14 bases. CDR3 protein: CASSSDSRVNEQFF. DNA for the CDR3: TGTGCCAGCTCATCGGACAGTCGGGTCAATGAGCAGTTCTTC.

This clone occurred a few times. The chain employs TRBV10-3 and TRBJ2-3; no clear D. Per the germline V gene, CDR1 is ENHRY and CDR2 is SYGVKD. The V and J ends lost 0 bases and 3 bases respectively, with 10 bases between them. CDR3 size: 15 residues. In DNA, the CDR3 is TGTGCCATCAGTGAGTCAGCGACTGATACAGATACGCAGTATTTT. Its protein is CAISESATDTDTQYF.

The chain couples TRBV5-1 to TRBJ1-4; D remains unclear. Germline V gene data show CDR1 as SGHRS and CDR2 as YFSETQ. Trimming removed 4 bases at V and 6 bases at J, with 13 bases between. The length of the CDR3 is 14 residues. The CDR3 here is CASSREATDEKLFF. The CDR3 DNA sequence: TGCGCCAGCAGCAGGGAGGCGACGGATGAAAAACTGTTTTTT.

This clone was seen more than once but under ten times. The DNA for the CDR3 is TGCAGTGCTGAAATGAGAGATACGCAGTATTTT. This gives the protein CSAEMRDTQYF. V gene TRBV20-1 combines with J gene TRBJ2-3, with no clear D. CDR1 and CDR2 (germline): DFQATT, SNEGSKA (reference sequence). V lost 5 bases, J lost 5 bases, and 8 bases lay in between. The CDR3 consists of 11 residues.

The chain couples TRBV2 to TRBJ1-2; TRBD1 matches 7 bases. Trimming at V came to 6 bases and at J to 5 bases, leaving 12 bases not matched to a gene. Germline lookup yields CDR1 SNHLY and CDR2 FYNNEI. This CDR3 contains 15 residues. CDR3 bases: TGTGCCAGCAGGGACGGACAGGCTCTTTTATATGGCTACACCTTC. Translating gives CASRDGQALLYGYTF.

The J gene is TRBJ2-7, the V gene TRBV6-5; possible D gene TRBD1, 5 bases. This CDR3 has 14 amino acids. Trimming removed 7 bases at V and 2 bases at J, with 15 bases between. Germline CDR1 and CDR2: MNHEY and SVGAGI. This chain's CDR3 is CASNPHQGAYEQYF. In DNA form, the CDR3 reads TGTGCCAGCAATCCCCATCAGGGTGCCTACGAGCAGTACTTC.

This clone was seen once. The V call is TRBV6-5, the J call TRBJ2-1, with D maybe TRBD1 (5 bases). This CDR3 spans 12 amino acids. The V end was cut by 6 bases, the J end by 6 bases, with 9 bases between. The germline gives CDR1 MNHEY, CDR2 SVGAGI. Here the CDR3 reads CASSLDSNEQFF. Here the CDR3 DNA reads TGTGCCAGCAGCTTAGACAGCAATGAGCAGTTCTTC.

The chain uses TRBV30 and TRBJ2-3, with a weak D call TRBD1 (5 bases). The length of the CDR3 is 13 residues. Germline V gene data show CDR1 as GTSNPN and CDR2 as SVGIG (reference sequence). V lost 1 base and J lost 10, with 15 bases in between. CDR3 sequence: CAWSAYWTRSQYF. In nucleotides, the CDR3 is TGTGCCTGGAGTGCCTATTGGACACGGTCGCAGTATTTT. The full variable domain, with the rest looked up from reference TRBV30 and TRBJ2-3, is SQTIHQWPATLVQPVGSPLSLECTVEGTSNPNLYWYRQAAGRGLQLLFYSVGIGQISSEVPQNLSASRPQDRQFILSSKKLLLSDSGFYLCAWSAYWTRSQYFGPGTRLTVL.

The V and J genes are TRBV4-3 and TRBJ2-7; D unclear. CDR3 length: 13 residues. V was cut by 4 bases and J by 2 bases, with 9 bases left in between. CDR1 is LGHNA, CDR2 YSLEER, per germline. DNA of the CDR3: TGCGCCAGCAGCCGTAAGCTCACCTACGAGCAGTACTTC. Protein sequence: CASSRKLTYEQYF.